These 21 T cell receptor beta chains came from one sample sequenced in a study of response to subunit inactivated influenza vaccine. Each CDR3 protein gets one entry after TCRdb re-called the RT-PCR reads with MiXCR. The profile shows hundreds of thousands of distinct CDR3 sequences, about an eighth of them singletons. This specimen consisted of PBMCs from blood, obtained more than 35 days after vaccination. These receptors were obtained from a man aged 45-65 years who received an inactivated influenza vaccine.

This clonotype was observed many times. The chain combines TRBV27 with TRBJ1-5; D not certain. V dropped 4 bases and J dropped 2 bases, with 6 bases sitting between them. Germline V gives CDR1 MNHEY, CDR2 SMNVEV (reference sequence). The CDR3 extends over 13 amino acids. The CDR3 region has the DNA TGTGCCAGCAGTTCCCCAGGCAATCAGCCCCAGCATTTT. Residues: CASSSPGNQPQHF.

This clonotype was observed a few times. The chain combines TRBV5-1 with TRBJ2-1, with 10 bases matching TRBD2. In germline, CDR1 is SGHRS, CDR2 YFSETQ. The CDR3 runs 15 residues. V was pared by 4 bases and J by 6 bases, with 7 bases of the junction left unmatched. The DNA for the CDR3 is TGCGCCAGCAGCCAGGGGGCTAGCGGGGGCAATGAGCAGTTCTTC. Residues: CASSQGASGGNEQFF. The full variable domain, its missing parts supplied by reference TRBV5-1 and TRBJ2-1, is KAGVTQTPRYLIKTRGQQVTLSCSPISGHRSVSWYQQTPGQGLQFLFEYFSETQRNKGNFPGRFSGRQFSNSRSEMNVSTLELGDSALYLCASSQGASGGNEQFFGPGTRLTVL.

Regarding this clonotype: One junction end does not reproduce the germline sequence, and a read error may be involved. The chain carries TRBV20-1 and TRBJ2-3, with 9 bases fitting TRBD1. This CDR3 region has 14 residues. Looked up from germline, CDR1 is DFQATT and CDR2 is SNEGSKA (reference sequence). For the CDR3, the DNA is TGCAGTCATGAGGGACAGGGCGGCACAGATATGCAGTATTTT. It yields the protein CSHEGQGGTDMQYF.

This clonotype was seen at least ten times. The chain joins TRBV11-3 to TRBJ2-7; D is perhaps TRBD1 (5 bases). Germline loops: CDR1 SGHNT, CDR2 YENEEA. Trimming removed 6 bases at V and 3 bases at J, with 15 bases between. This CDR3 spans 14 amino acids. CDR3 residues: CASRPGRVLYEQYF. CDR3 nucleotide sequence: TGTGCCAGCAGACCGGGCAGGGTTCTCTACGAGCAGTACTTC.

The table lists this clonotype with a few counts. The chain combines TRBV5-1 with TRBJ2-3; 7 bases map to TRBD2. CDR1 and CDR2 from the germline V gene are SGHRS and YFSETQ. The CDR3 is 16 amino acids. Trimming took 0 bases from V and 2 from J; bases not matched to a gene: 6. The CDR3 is CASSLGSGGITDTQYF. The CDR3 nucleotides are TGCGCCAGCAGCTTGGGTTCGGGGGGTATCACAGATACGCAGTATTTT.

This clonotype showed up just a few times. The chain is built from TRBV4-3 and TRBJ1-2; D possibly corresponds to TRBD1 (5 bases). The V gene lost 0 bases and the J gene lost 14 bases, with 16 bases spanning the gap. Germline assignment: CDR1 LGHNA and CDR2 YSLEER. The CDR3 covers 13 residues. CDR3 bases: TGCGCCAGCAGCCAAGATCGAGGGGCAGCCCGGACCTTC. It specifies CASSQDRGAARTF.

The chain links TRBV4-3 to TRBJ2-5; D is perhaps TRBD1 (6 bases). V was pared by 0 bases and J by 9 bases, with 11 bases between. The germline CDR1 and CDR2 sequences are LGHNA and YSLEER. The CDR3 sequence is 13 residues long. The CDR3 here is CASSQDSRGAQYF. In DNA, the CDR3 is TGCGCCAGCAGCCAAGATTCCAGGGGTGCCCAGTACTTC.

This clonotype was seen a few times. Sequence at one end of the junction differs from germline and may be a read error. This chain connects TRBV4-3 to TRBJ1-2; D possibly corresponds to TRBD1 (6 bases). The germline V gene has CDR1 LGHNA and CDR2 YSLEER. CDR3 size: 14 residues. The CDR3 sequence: CASSLTGNSRGGSF. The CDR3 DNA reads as TGCGCCAGCAGCTTAACAGGAAATTCCCGAGGGGGGTCCTTC.

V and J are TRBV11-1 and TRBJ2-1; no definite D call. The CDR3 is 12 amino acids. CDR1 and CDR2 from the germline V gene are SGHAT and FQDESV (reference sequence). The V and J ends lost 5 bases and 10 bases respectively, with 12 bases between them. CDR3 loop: CASSPGMVEQFF. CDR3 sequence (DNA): TGTGCCAGCAGCCCTGGAATGGTGGAGCAGTTCTTC.

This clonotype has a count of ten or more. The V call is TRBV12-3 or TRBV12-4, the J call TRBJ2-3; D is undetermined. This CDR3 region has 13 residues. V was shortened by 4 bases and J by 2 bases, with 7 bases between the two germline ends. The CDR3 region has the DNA TGTGCCAGCAGTTGGTATCACACAGATACGCAGTATTTT. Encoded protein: CASSWYHTDTQYF.

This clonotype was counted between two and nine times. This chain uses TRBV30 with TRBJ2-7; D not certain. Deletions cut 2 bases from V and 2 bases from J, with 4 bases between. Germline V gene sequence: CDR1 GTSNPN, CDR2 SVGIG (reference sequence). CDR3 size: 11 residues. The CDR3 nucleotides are TGTGCCTGGAGTCTAACCTACGAGCAGTACTTC. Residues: CAWSLTYEQYF.

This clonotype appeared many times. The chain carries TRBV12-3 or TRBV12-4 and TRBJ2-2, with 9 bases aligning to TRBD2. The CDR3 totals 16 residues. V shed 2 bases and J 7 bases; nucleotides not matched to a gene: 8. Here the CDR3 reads CASSLSGRTGDGELFF. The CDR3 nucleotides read TGTGCCAGCAGTTTAAGCGGGAGGACTGGGGACGGGGAGCTGTTTTTT.

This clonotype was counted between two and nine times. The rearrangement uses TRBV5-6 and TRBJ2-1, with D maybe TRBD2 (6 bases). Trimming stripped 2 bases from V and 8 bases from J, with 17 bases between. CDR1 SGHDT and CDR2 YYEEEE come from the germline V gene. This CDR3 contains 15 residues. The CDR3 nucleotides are TGTGCCAGCAGCTTTCGAGGAGGGCGGTACGATGAGCAGTTCTTC. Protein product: CASSFRGGRYDEQFF.

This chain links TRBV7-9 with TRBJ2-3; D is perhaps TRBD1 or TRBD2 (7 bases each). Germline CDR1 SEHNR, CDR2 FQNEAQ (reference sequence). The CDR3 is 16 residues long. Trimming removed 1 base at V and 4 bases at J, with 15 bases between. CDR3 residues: CASSLGGRQGSDTQYF. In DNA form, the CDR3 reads TGTGCCAGCAGCTTAGGCGGGAGACAGGGATCAGATACGCAGTATTTT.

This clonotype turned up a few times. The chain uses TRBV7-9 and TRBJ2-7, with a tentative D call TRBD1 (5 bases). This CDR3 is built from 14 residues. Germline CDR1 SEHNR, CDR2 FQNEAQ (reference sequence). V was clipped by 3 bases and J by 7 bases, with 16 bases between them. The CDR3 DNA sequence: TGTGCCAGCAGCTTTGGGGCACTCAGTGGGGAGCAGTACTTC. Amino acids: CASSFGALSGEQYF. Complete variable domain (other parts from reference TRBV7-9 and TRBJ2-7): DTGVSQNPRHKITKRGQNVTFRCDPISEHNRLYWYRQTLGQGPEFLTYFQNEAQLEKSRLLSDRFSAERPKGSFSTLEIQRTEQGDSAMYLCASSFGALSGEQYFGPGTRLTVT.

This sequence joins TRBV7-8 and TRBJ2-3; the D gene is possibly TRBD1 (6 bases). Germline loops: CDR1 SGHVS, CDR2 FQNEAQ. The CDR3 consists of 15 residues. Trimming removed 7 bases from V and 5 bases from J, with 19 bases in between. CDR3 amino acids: CASNPYGTSRDTQYF. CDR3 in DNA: TGTGCCAGCAACCCATACGGGACATCACGAGATACGCAGTATTTT.

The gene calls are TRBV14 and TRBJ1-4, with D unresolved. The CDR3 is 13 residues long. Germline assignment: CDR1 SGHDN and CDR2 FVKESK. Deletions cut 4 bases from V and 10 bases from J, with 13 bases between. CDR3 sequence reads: CASSLGPAGKLFF. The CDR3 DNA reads TGTGCCAGCAGCCTCGGACCCGCTGGAAAACTGTTTTTT.

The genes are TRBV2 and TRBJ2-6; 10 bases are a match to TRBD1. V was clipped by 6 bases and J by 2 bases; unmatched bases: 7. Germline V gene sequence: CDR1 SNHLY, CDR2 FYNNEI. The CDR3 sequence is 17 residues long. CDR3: CASRIDRGLTGANVLTF. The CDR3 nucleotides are TGTGCCAGCAGGATAGACAGGGGGCTGACTGGGGCCAACGTCCTGACTTTC.

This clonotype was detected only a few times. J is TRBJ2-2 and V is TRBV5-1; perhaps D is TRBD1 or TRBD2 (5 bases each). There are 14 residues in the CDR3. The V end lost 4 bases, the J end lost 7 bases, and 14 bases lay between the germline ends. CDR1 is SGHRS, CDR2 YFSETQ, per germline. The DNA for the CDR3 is TGCGCCAGCAGCCGGGACGGACCCTTCGGGGAGCTGTTTTTT. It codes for CASSRDGPFGELFF.

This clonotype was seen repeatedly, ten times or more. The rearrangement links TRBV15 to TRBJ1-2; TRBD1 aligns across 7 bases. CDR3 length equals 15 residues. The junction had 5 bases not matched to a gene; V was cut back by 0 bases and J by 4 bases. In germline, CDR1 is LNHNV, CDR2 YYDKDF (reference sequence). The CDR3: CATSRDHGTAYGYTF. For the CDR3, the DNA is TGTGCCACCAGCAGAGATCATGGGACAGCCTATGGCTACACCTTC.

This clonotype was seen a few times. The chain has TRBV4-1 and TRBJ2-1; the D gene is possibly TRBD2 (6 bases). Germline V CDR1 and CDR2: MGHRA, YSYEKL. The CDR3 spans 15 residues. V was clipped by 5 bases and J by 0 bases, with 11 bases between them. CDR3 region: CASSASASSYNEQFF. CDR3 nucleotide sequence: TGCGCCAGCAGCGCTAGCGCCAGCTCCTACAATGAGCAGTTCTTC.